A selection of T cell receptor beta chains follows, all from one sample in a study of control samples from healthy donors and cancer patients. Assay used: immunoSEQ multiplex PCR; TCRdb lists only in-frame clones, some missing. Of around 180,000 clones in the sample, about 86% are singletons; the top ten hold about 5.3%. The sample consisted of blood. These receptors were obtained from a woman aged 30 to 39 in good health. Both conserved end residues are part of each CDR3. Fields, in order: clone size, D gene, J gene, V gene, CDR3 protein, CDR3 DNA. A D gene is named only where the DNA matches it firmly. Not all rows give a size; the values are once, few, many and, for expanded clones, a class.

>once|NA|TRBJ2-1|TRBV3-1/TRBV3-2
CASSQGQGRSNEQFF
TGTGCCAGCAGCCAAGGACAAGGAAGGAGCAATGAGCAGTTCTTC
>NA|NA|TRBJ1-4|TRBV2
CASTAGEYRSKLFF
TGTGCCAGCACGGCTGGGGAGTACCGATCGAAACTGTTTTTT
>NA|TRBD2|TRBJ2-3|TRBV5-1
CASRATSGSGSDTQYF
TGCGCCAGCAGGGCGACTAGCGGGAGTGGGTCAGATACGCAGTATTTT
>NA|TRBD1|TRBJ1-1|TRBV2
CASSSGQGSFTLEAFF
TGTGCCAGCAGTTCGGGACAGGGGTCATTTACCCTCGAAGCTTTCTTT
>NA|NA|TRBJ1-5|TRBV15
CATSREGGFNQPQHF
TGTGCCACCAGCAGGGAGGGGGGTTTCAATCAGCCCCAGCATTTT
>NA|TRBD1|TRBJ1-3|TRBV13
CASSLGTGTTGNTIYF
TGTGCCAGCAGCTTAGGGACAGGGACTACTGGAAACACCATATATTTT
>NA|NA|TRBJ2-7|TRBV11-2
CASSLGVYEQYF
TGTGCCAGCAGCTTAGGGGTCTACGAGCAGTACTTC
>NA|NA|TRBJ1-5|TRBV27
CASSLLGNQPQHF
TGTGCCAGCAGTTTATTAGGCAATCAGCCCCAGCATTTT
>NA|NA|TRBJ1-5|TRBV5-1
CASRPSGNGNQPQHF
TGCGCCAGCAGACCCTCCGGGAACGGCAATCAGCCCCAGCATTTT
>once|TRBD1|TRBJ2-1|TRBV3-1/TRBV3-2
CASSPPTGVSYNEQFF
TGTGCCAGCAGCCCCCCGACAGGGGTGTCCTACAATGAGCAGTTCTTC
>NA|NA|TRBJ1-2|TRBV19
CASSISGYYGYTF
TGTGCCAGTAGTATATCAGGGTACTATGGCTACACCTTC
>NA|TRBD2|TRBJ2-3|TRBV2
CASSGLAGGGDTQYF
TGTGCCAGCAGTGGACTAGCGGGGGGTGGCGATACGCAGTATTTT
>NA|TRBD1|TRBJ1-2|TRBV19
CASSPRGTANYGYTF
TGTGCCAGTAGTCCCCGAGGGACAGCGAACTATGGCTACACCTTC
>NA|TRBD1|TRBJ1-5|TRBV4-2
CASSPTGSSNQPQHF
TGTGCCAGCAGCCCGACAGGGTCTAGCAATCAGCCCCAGCATTTT
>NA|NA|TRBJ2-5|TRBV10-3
CAISESGETQYF
TGTGCCATCAGTGAGTCGGGGGAGACCCAGTACTTC
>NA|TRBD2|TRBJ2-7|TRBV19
CASSMSPGGYEQYF
TGTGCCAGTAGTATGTCTCCGGGAGGTTACGAGCAGTACTTC
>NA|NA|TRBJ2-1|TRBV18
CASSPPPGVDEQFF
TGTGCCAGCTCACCCCCCCCCGGGGTGGATGAGCAGTTCTTC
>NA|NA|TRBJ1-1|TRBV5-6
CASSSYSQGFSEAFF
TGTGCCAGCAGCTCGTACTCACAGGGCTTCTCTGAAGCTTTCTTT
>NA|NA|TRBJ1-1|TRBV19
CASKRGTGNTEAFF
TGTGCCAGTAAGCGAGGGACGGGGAACACTGAAGCTTTCTTT
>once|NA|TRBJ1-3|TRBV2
CASSDPGRSSGNTIYF
TGTGCCAGCAGTGACCCGGGACGGAGCTCTGGAAACACCATATATTTT
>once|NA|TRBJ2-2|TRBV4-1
CASSQDPAGRLAANTGELFF
TGCGCCAGCAGCCAAGACCCCGCGGGGCGCCTTGCCGCGAACACCGGGGAGCTGTTTTTT
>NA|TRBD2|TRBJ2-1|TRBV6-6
CASSYSSGYNEQFF
TGTGCCAGCAGTTACTCTAGCGGGTACAATGAGCAGTTCTTC
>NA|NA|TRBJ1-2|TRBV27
CASSSQGGRPGF
TGTGCCAGCAGCAGTCAAGGGGGACGACCGGGATTC
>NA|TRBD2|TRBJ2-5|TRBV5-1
CASSPGLAAFQETQYF
TGCGCCAGCAGCCCAGGACTAGCGGCTTTTCAAGAGACCCAGTACTTC
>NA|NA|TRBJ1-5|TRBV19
CASSISWGDSNQPQHF
TGTGCCAGTAGTATCTCGTGGGGAGATAGCAATCAGCCCCAGCATTTT
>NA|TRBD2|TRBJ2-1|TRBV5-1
CASKSSGENEQFF
TGCGCCAGCAAATCTAGCGGGGAAAATGAGCAGTTCTTC
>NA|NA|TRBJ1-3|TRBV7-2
CASSLSGNTIYF
TGTGCCAGCAGCTTATCTGGAAACACCATATATTTT
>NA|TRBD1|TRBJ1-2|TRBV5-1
CASSLGKDRGANYGYTF
TGCGCCAGCAGCTTGGGCAAGGACAGGGGAGCTAACTATGGCTACACCTTC
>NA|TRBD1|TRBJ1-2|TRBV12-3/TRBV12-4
CASRGDSHYGYTF
TGTGCCAGCAGGGGGGACAGCCACTATGGCTACACCTTC
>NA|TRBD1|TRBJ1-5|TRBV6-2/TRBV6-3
CASSTDRAGNQPQHF
TGTGCCAGCAGTACCGACAGGGCAGGCAATCAGCCCCAGCATTTT
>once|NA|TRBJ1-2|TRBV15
CATSRESRGRGVTF
TGTGCCACCAGCAGAGAGAGCAGGGGTCGTGGGGTGACCTTC
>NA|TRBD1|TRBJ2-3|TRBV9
CASSELPGQGAEDTQYF
TGTGCCAGCAGCGAATTGCCGGGACAGGGGGCCGAAGATACGCAGTATTTT
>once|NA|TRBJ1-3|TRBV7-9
CASSLGGLGNTIYF
TGTGCCAGCAGCTTAGGCGGACTTGGAAACACCATATATTTT
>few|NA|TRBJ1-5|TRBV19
CATSGRHGNQPQHF
TGTGCCACTTCGGGGCGGCACGGCAATCAGCCCCAGCATTTT
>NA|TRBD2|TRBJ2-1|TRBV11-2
CASSPVGGLAKNEQFF
TGTGCCAGCAGCCCGGTGGGGGGACTAGCGAAAAATGAGCAGTTCTTC
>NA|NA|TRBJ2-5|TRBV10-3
CAISDQRQGGTGSAWETQYF
TGTGCCATCAGTGACCAAAGACAGGGAGGGACAGGATCCGCATGGGAGACCCAGTACTTC
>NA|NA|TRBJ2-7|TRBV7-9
CASSLVTESYEQYF
TGTGCCAGCAGCTTAGTAACAGAGTCCTACGAGCAGTACTTC
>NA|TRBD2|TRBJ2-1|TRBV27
CASSSLFVAGGRFF
TGTGCCAGCAGTTCGCTCTTTGTGGCGGGAGGAAGGTTCTTC